Each of the 3 T cell receptor beta chains below was sequenced from the same sample in a study of T cells in Graves' hyperthyroidism and ophthalmopathy. The TCR beta CDR3 regions underwent amplification using RNA transcripts as the source. A set of HTBI primers served as the primers for a first-round RT-PCR of the TCR CDR3. TCRdb itself ran the multiplex PCR reads through MiXCR, one entry per CDR3 protein. The data show roughly 240,000 distinct CDR3 sequences, with over 20% seen just once and 35% held by the top ten. Sequenced: blood. The receptors here all came from a woman aged 40 to 50 with Graves' ophthalmopathy.

This clonotype was detected ten times or more. V gene TRBV19 combines with J gene TRBJ1-5; 10 nucleotides align to TRBD1. Germline-derived CDR1 and CDR2 are LNHDA and SQIVND (reference sequence). The CDR3 has 15 residues. The trim removed 4 bases at V and 4 bases at J, leaving 4 bases unmatched. The CDR3 loop is CASSTPGQGNQPQHF. CDR3 nucleotides: TGTGCCAGTAGTACACCGGGACAGGGGAATCAGCCCCAGCATTTT.

The sample holds many counts of this clonotype. This chain uses TRBV29-1 with TRBJ2-2; 12 bases agree with TRBD2. Trimming took 7 bases from V and 4 from J; bases not matched to a gene: 7. The CDR3 loop spans 15 amino acids. The germline gives CDR1 SQVTM, CDR2 ANQGSEA. CDR3 region: CSAQTSGSGTGELFF. The CDR3, as DNA: TGCAGCGCCCAGACTAGCGGGAGTGGCACCGGGGAGCTGTTTTTT.

The V gene is TRBV20-1, the J gene TRBJ1-2, with D tentatively TRBD1 (5 bases). CDR1 and CDR2 (germline): DFQATT, SNEGSKA (reference sequence). V was cut by 6 bases and J by 4 bases, with 15 bases left in between. This CDR3 region has 13 residues. The CDR3 DNA follows: TGCAGTGCCCTCACGTCCGGGGCCTATGGCTACACCTTC. Its protein is CSALTSGAYGYTF.